What follows is one T cell receptor (beta chain) and its context. The target antigen is unknown. In the PCR, 60 Vbeta and 13 Jbeta primers were used. Repertoires were generated with immunoSEQ multiplex PCR, while TCRdb's copy carries only in-frame clones and drops some. Seen here are 250,000 or so clones, approximately 87% observed once, and the top ten hold 1% to 1.5%. The data derive from a study of cytomegalovirus exposure and HLA in healthy donors. Overall study findings and caveats: On later analysis, the bulk of CMV-associated TCR beta chains appeared to be HLA-restricted. Cytomegalovirus association was listed for around 170 TCR beta chains. Later work found that TCR association rates differed between HLA loci; DRB1 had the most and HLA-C the fewest.

CDR1 MNHEY and CDR2 SMNVEV come from the germline V gene (reference sequence). V was trimmed by 2 bases and J by 5 bases, leaving 15 bases between them. CDR3 length: 15 amino acids. This clonotype originated in a human donor in good health. The V and J genes are TRBV27 and TRBJ1-2; D is undetermined. The material sequenced was PBMCs. The CDR3 spells CASSLQSGAGYGYTF. For the CDR3, the DNA is TGTGCCAGCAGTTTACAAAGCGGTGCAGGATATGGCTACACCTTC.